A few counts support the clone carrying this T cell receptor (beta chain). The sample belongs to a study of cytomegalovirus exposure and HLA in healthy donors. The CDR3 sequence is 16 residues long. After removal of 1 base from V and 7 bases from J, the junction contained 4 bases not matched to a gene. CDR1 is SGHTA, CDR2 FQGNSA, per germline. The PCR was carried out with 60 Vbeta primers and 13 Jbeta primers. The data were produced by immunoSEQ multiplex PCR, yet TCRdb's version contains in-frame clones alone and is incomplete. The table lists 150,000 to 200,000 clones, 79% of them singletons, with more than 1.5% in the top ten.

The TCR was taken from a woman aged 50 to 65 in good health and CMV-seronegative. The chain has TRBV7-2 and TRBJ1-6, with 10 bases that match TRBD1. What was sequenced was PBMCs. The CDR3 protein is CASSLGGGQGNSPLHF. CDR3 coding DNA: TGTGCCAGCAGCTTAGGGGGGGGACAGGGGAATTCACCCCTCCACTTT.